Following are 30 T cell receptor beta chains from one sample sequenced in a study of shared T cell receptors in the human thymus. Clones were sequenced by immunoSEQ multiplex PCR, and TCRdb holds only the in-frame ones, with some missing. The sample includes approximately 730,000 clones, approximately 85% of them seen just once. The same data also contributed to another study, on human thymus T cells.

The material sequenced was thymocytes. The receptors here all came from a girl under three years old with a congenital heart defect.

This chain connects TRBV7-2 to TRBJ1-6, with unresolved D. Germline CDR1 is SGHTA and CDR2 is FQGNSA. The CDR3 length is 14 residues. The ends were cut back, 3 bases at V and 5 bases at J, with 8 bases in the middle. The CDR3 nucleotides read TGTGCCAGCAGCTTGGGCAGGCATAATTCACCCCTCCACTTT. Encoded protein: CASSLGRHNSPLHF.

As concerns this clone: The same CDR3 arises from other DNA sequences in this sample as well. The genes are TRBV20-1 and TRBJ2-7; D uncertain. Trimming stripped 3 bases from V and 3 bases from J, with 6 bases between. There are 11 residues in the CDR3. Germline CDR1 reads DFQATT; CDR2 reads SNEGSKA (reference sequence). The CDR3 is CSARSSYEQYF. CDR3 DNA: TGCAGTGCTAGGAGTAGCTACGAGCAGTACTTC.

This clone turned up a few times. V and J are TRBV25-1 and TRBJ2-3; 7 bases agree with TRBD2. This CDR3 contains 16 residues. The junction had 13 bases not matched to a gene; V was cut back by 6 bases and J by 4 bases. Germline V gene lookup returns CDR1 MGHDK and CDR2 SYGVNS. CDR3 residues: CASSAAGLGKADTQYF. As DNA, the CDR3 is TGTGCCAGCAGCGCAGCGGGACTCGGGAAGGCAGATACGCAGTATTTT.

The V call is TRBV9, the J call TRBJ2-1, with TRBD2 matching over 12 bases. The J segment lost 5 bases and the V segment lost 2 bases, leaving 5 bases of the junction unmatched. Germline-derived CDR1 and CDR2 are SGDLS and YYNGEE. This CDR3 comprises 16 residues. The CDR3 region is CASSVRLAGDNNEQFF. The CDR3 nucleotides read TGTGCCAGCAGCGTGCGACTAGCGGGGGATAACAATGAGCAGTTCTTC.

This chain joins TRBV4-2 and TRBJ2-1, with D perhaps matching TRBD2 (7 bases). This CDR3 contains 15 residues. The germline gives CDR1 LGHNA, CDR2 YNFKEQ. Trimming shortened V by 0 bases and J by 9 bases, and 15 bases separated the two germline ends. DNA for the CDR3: TGTGCCAGCAGCCAAGATATGAGGGGGGGACGTGAGCAGTTCTTC. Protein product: CASSQDMRGGREQFF.

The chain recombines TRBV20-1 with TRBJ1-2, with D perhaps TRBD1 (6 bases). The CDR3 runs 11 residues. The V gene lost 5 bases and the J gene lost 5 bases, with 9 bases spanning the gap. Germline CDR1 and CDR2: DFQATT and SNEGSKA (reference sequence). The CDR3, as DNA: TGCAGTGCTGTAACAGGGTATGGCTACACCTTC. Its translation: CSAVTGYGYTF.

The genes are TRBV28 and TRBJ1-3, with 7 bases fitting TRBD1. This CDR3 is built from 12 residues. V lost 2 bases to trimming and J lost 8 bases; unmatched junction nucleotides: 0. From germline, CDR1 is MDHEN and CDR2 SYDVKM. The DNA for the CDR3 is TGTGCCAGCAGTTTAACAGGGGACACCATATATTTT. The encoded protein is CASSLTGDTIYF.

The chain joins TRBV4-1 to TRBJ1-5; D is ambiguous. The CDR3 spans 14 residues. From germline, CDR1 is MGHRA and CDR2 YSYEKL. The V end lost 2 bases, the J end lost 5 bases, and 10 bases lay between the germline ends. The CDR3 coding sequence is TGCGCCAGCAGCCAACGGTCGGGAGATCAGCCCCAGCATTTT. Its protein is CASSQRSGDQPQHF.

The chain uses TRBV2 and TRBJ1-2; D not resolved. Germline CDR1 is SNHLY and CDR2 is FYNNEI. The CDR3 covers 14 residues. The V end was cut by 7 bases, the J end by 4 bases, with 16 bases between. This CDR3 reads CASISGVRVYGYTF. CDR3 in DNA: TGTGCCAGCATTTCCGGTGTGCGAGTCTATGGCTACACCTTC. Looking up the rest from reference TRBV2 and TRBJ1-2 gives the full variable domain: EPEVTQTPSHQVTQMGQEVILRCVPISNHLYFYWYRQILGQKVEFLVSFYNNEISEKSEIFDDQFSVERPDGSNFTLKIRSTKLEDSAMYFCASISGVRVYGYTFGSGTRLTVV.

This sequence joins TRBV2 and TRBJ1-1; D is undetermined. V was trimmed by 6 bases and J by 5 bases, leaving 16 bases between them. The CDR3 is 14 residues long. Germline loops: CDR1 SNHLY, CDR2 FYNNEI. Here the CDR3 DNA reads TGTGCCAGCAGCCTGATATATGAGGGTACTGAAGCTTTCTTT. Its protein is CASSLIYEGTEAFF.

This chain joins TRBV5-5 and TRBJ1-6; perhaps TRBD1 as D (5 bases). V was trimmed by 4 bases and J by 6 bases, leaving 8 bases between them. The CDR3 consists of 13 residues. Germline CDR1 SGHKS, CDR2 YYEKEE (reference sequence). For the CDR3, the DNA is TGTGCCAGCAGCCCCAGGGTTAATTCACCCCTCCACTTT. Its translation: CASSPRVNSPLHF.

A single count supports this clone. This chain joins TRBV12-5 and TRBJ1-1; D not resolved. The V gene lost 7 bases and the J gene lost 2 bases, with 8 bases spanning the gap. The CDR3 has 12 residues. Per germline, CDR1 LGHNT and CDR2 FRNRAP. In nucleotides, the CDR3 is TGTGCTAGTGAAACAGATAACACTGAAGCTTTCTTT. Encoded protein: CASETDNTEAFF. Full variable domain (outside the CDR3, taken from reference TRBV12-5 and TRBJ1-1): DARVTQTPRHKVTEMGQEVTMRCQPILGHNTVFWYRQTMMQGLELLAYFRNRAPLDDSGMPKDRFSAEMPDATLATLKIQPSEPRDSAVYFCASETDNTEAFFGQGTRLTVV.

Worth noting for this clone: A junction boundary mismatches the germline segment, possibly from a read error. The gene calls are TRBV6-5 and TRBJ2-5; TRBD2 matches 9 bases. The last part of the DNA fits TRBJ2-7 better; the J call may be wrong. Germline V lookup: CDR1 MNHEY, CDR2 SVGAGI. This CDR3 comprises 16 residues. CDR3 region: CASSYGCGGASHEQYF. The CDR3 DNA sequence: TGTGCCAGCAGTTACGGGTGCGGGGGGGCCTCCCACGAGCAGTACTTC.

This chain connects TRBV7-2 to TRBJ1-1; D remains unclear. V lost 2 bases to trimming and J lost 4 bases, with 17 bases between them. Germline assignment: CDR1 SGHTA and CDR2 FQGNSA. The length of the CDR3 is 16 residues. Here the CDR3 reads CASSLPYLFEGTEAFF. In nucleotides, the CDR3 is TGTGCCAGCAGCTTACCGTACCTGTTTGAGGGCACTGAAGCTTTCTTT.

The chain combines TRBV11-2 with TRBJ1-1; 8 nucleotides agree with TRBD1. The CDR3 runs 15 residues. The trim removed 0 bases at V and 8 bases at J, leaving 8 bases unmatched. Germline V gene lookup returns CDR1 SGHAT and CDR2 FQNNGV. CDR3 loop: CASSLDPPRGLEAFF. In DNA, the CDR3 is TGTGCCAGCAGCTTAGACCCCCCCAGGGGGCTAGAAGCTTTCTTT. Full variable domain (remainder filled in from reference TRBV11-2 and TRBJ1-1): EAGVAQSPRYKIIEKRQSVAFWCNPISGHATLYWYQQILGQGPKLLIQFQNNGVVDDSQLPKDRFSAERLKGVDSTLKIQPAKLEDSAVYLCASSLDPPRGLEAFFGQGTRLTVV.

CDR3 protein: CASSQVGLAIRNTIYF. CDR3 nucleotide sequence: TGCGCCAGCAGCCAAGTTGGACTCGCAATTCGGAACACCATATATTTT. The genes are TRBV4-1 and TRBJ1-3; no clear D gene. The V and J ends lost 1 base and 7 bases respectively, with 17 bases between them. The CDR3 contains 16 residues. Germline CDR1 MGHRA, CDR2 YSYEKL.

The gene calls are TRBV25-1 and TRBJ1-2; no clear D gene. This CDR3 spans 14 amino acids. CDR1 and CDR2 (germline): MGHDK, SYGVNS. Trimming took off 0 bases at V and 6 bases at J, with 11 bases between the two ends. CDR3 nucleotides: TGTGCCAGCAGTGAATACGAGGGAGGGAATGGCTACACCTTC. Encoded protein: CASSEYEGGNGYTF.

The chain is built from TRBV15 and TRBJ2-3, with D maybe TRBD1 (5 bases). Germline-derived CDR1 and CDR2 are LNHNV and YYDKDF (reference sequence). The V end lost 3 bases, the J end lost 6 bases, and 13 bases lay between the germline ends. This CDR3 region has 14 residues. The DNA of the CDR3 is TGTGCCACCAGCAGGGACACCCAGGCTGATACGCAGTATTTT. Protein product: CATSRDTQADTQYF.

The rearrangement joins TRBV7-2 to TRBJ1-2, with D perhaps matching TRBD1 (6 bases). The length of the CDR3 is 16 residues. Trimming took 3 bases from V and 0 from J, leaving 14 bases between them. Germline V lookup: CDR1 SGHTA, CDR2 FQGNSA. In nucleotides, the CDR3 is TGTGCCAGCAGCTTTAGGGACACTACCGCTAACTATGGCTACACCTTC. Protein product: CASSFRDTTANYGYTF.

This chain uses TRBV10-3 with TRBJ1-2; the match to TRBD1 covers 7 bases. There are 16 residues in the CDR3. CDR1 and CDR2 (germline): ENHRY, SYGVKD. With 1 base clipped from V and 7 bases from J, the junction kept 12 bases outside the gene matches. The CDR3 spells CAISEYRGAQVSGYTF. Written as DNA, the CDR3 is TGTGCCATCAGTGAGTACAGGGGCGCCCAAGTTAGTGGCTACACCTTC.

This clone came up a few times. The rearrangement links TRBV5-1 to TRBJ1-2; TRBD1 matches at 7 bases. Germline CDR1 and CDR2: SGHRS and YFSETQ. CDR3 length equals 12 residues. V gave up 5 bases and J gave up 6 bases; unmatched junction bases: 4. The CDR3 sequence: CASRYDRDGYTF. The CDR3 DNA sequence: TGCGCCAGCAGATACGACAGGGATGGCTACACCTTC.

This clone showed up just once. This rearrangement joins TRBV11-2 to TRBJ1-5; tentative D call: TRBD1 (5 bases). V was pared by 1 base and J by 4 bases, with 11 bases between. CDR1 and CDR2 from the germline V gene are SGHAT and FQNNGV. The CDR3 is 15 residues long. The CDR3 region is CASSLAITGNQPQHF. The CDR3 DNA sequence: TGTGCCAGCAGCTTAGCCATCACAGGTAATCAGCCCCAGCATTTT.

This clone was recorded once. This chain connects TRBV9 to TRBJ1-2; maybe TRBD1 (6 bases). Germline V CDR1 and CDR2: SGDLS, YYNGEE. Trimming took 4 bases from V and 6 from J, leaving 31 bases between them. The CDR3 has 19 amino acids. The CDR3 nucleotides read TGTGCCAGCAGCCTAGCGGCATCTCTCACCCGTAGCAGACAGGATGGCTACACCTTC. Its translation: CASSLAASLTRSRQDGYTF.

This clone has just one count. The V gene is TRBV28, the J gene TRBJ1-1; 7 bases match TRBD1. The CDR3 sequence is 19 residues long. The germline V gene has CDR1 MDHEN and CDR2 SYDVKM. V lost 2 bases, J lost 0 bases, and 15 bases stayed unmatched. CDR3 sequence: CASSLIRDSLIYVNTEAFF. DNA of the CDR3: TGTGCCAGCAGTTTAATAAGGGACAGTCTCATATACGTGAACACTGAAGCTTTCTTT.

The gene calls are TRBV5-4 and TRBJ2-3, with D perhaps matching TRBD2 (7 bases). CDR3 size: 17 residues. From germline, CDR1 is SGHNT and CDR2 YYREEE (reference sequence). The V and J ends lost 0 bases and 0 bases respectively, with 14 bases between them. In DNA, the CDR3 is TGTGCCAGCAGCTTGGATGTGGGGGGGCTCAGCACAGATACGCAGTATTTT. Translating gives CASSLDVGGLSTDTQYF.

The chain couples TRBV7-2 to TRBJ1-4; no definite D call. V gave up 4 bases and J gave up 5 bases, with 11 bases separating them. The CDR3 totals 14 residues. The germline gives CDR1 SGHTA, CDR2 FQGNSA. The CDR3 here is CASSSHRENEKLFF. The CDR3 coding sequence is TGTGCCAGCAGCTCGCACAGAGAGAATGAAAAACTGTTTTTT.

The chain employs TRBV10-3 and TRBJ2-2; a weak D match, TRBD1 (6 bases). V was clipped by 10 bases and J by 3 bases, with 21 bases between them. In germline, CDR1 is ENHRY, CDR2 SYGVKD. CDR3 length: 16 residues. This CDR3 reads CASRRYSGVDTGELFF. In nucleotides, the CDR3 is TGTGCCAGCAGAAGATACTCAGGGGTTGACACCGGGGAGCTGTTTTTT.

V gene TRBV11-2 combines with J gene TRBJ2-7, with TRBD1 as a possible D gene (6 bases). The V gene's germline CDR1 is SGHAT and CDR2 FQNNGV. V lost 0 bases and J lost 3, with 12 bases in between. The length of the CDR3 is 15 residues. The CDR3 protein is CASSLERVTGYEQYF. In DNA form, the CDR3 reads TGTGCCAGCAGCTTAGAACGGGTGACAGGCTACGAGCAGTACTTC.

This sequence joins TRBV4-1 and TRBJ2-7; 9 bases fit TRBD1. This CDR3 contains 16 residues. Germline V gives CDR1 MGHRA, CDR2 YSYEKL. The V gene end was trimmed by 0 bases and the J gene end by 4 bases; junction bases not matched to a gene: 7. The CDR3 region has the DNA TGCGCCAGCAGCCAAGATCGTCGAGACAGGGGGTACGAGCAGTACTTC. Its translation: CASSQDRRDRGYEQYF.

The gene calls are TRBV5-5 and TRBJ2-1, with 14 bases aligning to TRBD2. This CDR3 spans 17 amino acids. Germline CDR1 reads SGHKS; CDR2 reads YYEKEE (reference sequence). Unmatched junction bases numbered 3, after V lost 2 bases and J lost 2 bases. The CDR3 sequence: CASSLGLAGGTYNEQFF. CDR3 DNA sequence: TGTGCCAGCAGCTTAGGACTAGCGGGGGGTACCTACAATGAGCAGTTCTTC.